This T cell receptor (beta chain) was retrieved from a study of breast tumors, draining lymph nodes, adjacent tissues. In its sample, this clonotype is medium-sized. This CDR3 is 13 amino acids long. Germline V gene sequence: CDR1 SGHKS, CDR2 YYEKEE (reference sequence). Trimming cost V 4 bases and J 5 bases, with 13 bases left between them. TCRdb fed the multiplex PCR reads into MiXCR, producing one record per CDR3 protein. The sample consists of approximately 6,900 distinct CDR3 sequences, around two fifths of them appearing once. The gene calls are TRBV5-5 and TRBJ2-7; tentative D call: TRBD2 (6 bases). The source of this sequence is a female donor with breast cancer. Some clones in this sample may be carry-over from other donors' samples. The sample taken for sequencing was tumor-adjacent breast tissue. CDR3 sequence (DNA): TGTGCCAGCAGCCCGGGACTTGCCGACGAGCAGTACTTC. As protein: CASSPGLADEQYF.